Below are 9 T cell receptor beta chains sequenced from a single sample in a study of cytomegalovirus exposure and HLA in healthy donors. PCR amplification relied on 60 Vbeta primers (plus 13 Jbeta primers). Clones were sequenced by immunoSEQ multiplex PCR, and TCRdb holds only the in-frame ones, with some missing. The sample has roughly 100,000 clones, approximately 78% seen once. Sequenced sample: PBMCs. These receptors all stem from a woman in her thirties or forties in good health and CMV-seronegative.

This clone has only a few counts. The chain employs TRBV10-1 and TRBJ1-5; the match to TRBD1 covers 9 bases. V lost 2 bases and J lost 0; bases outside the gene matches: 11. CDR1 and CDR2 from the germline V gene are WNHNN and SYGVQD (reference sequence). CDR3 length: 19 residues. The CDR3 sequence: CASSEPSRTGDNSNQPQHF. CDR3 in DNA: TGCGCCAGCAGTGAGCCCAGCAGGACAGGGGATAATAGCAATCAGCCCCAGCATTTT.

In this sample, this clone turned up a few times. The chain links TRBV29-1 to TRBJ1-3; possibly TRBD1 for D (5 bases). Trimming stripped 4 bases from V and 3 bases from J, with 7 bases between. Per the germline V gene, CDR1 is SQVTM and CDR2 is ANQGSEA. The CDR3 length is 12 residues. CDR3 sequence: CSVVGGGNTIYF. In nucleotides, the CDR3 is TGCAGCGTTGTGGGGGGTGGAAACACCATATATTTT.

This chain's CDR3 is CATQMEGLRSNEQFF. The CDR3 DNA reads TGTGCCACCCAGATGGAGGGTTTGAGGTCAAATGAGCAGTTCTTC. The J gene is TRBJ2-1, the V gene TRBV10-3, with a weak D call TRBD2 (6 bases). Germline V gene data show CDR1 as ENHRY and CDR2 as SYGVKD. The CDR3 is 15 amino acids. V lost 10 bases and J lost 7, with 23 bases in between.

The chain carries TRBV6-6 and TRBJ1-2, with TRBD1 identical over 7 bases. Unmatched junction bases numbered 8, after V lost 6 bases and J lost 4 bases. CDR1 and CDR2 (germline): MNHNY, SVGAGI (reference sequence). The CDR3 runs 14 residues. CDR3 coding DNA: TGTGCCAGCAGGTGGGGACAGCAGATCTATGGCTACACCTTC. Amino acid sequence: CASRWGQQIYGYTF.

This clone was found a few times. This chain uses TRBV7-2 with TRBJ1-1, with D possibly being TRBD1 (5 bases). This CDR3 region has 15 residues. Germline V CDR1 and CDR2: SGHTA, FQGNSA. Trimming pared 1 base from V and 1 base from J, leaving 10 bases between. CDR3 protein: CASSLEGQGNTEAFF. The CDR3 region has the DNA TGTGCCAGCAGCTTAGAGGGGCAGGGGAACACTGAAGCTTTCTTT.

The rearrangement links TRBV5-6 to TRBJ2-5, with 11 bases matching TRBD2. V trimming: 4 bases; J trimming: 4 bases; junction bases outside the gene matches: 3. The CDR3 is 14 amino acids. Germline assignment: CDR1 SGHDT and CDR2 YYEEEE. CDR3 in DNA: TGTGCCAGCAGCCTGGGGACTAGCGGAGAGACCCAGTACTTC. Translating gives CASSLGTSGETQYF. The entire variable domain, with the rest obtained from reference TRBV5-6 and TRBJ2-5, is as follows: DAGVTQSPTHLIKTRGQQVTLRCSPKSGHDTVSWYQQALGQGPQFIFQYYEEEERQRGNFPDRFSGHQFPNYSSELNVNALLLGDSALYLCASSLGTSGETQYFGPGTRLLVL.

This rearrangement joins TRBV2 to TRBJ2-2; 8 nucleotides agree with TRBD1. The germline V gene encodes CDR1 SNHLY and CDR2 FYNNEI. The CDR3 loop spans 14 amino acids. The V segment lost 1 base and the J segment 7 bases; nucleotides outside the gene matches: 2. The CDR3, as DNA: TGTGCCAGCAGTGAAGGGACAGGGTACGGGGAGCTGTTTTTT. Translation: CASSEGTGYGELFF.

This sequence joins TRBV18 and TRBJ2-7; D may be TRBD1 (6 bases). V gave up 1 base and J gave up 5 bases, with 15 bases separating them. CDR3 length equals 15 residues. CDR1 is KGHSH and CDR2 is LQKENI in the germline V gene. The CDR3 nucleotides read TGTGCCAGCTCACCACGGACTGGACAGCTGGACGAGCAGTACTTC. Protein product: CASSPRTGQLDEQYF. The full variable domain, with the rest looked up from reference TRBV18 and TRBJ2-7, is NAGVMQNPRHLVRRRGQEARLRCSPMKGHSHVYWYRQLPEEGLKFMVYLQKENIIDESGMPKERFSAEFPKEGPSILRIQQVVRGDSAAYFCASSPRTGQLDEQYFGPGTRLTVT.

Written as DNA, the CDR3 is TGTGCCAGCAGCTTCGTTGCATCAGGGGTTGACGGGGCTTTCTTT. Amino acid sequence: CASSFVASGVDGAFF. This chain uses TRBV5-6 with TRBJ1-1; TRBD1 is a possible D gene (6 bases). The CDR3 loop spans 15 amino acids. Germline V gene data show CDR1 as SGHDT and CDR2 as YYEEEE. Trimming cost V 2 bases and J 11 bases, with 22 bases left between them.